This TCR beta chain is from a study of T cell responses to AZD1222 COVID-19 vaccine. CDR3 length equals 14 residues. Germline lookup yields CDR1 SGHVS and CDR2 FNYEAQ. V gave up 8 bases and J gave up 3 bases, with 17 bases separating them. The repertoire was sequenced with immunoSEQ multiplex PCR; TCRdb's copy has only in-frame clones and lacks some. The sample carries 70,000 to 90,000 clones, 89% recorded once. This material consisted of peripheral blood, taken on day 0 of AZD1222 vaccination. This sequence joins TRBV7-6 and TRBJ2-7; a possible D gene is TRBD2 (6 bases). This TCR was sampled from an adult in good health. CDR3 amino acids: CASSPREEGYEQYF. The CDR3 coding sequence is TGTGCCAGCTCCCCAAGGGAGGAAGGCTACGAGCAGTACTTC. Supplemented by reference TRBV7-6 and TRBJ2-7, the full variable domain reads GAGVSQSPRYKVTKRGQDVALRCDPISGHVSLYWYRQALGQGPEFLTYFNYEAQQDKSGLPNDRFSAERPEGSISTLTIQRTEQRDSAMYRCASSPREEGYEQYFGPGTRLTVT.